Listed below are T cell receptor beta chains from one sample, sequenced in a study of cytomegalovirus exposure and HLA in healthy donors. This table comes from immunoSEQ multiplex PCR, and its TCRdb copy is limited to in-frame clones, with some not included. Among fewer than 200,000 clones listed, roughly 80% were seen once. The sequenced material came from PBMCs. These receptors were collected from a woman in her forties or fifties in good health and CMV-seropositive. Both conserved end residues are part of each CDR3. The order of the fields is J gene, D gene, clone size, V gene, CDR3 DNA, CDR3 protein. A D gene is named only where the DNA matches it firmly. Clone sizes are given selectively: once, few, many, or a class where the clone is expanded.

>TRBJ2-5|TRBD2|.|TRBV5-6
TGTGCCAGCAGCACGCGGACCTTGGGGGGGGAGACCCAGTACTTC
CASSTRTLGGETQYF
>TRBJ2-1|TRBD2|few|TRBV2
TGTGCCAGCAGTTATCTACTAGCGGGAGTCGCTGAGCAGTTCTTC
CASSYLLAGVAEQFF
>TRBJ2-1|TRBD2|.|TRBV7-6
TGTGCCAGCGCCTTGATCACTGGGGGGGGTGAGCAGTTCTTC
CASALITGGGEQFF
>TRBJ1-1|TRBD1|.|TRBV30
TGTGCCTGGGGGACAGATCTAAACACTGAAGCTTTCTTT
CAWGTDLNTEAFF
>TRBJ2-3|.|.|TRBV9
TGTGCCAGCAGCGACGGGACTTACACAGATACGCAGTATTTT
CASSDGTYTDTQYF
>TRBJ2-1|TRBD2|.|TRBV19
TGTGCCAGTAGTCCAACGACTAGCGGGAGATACAATGAGCAGTTCTTC
CASSPTTSGRYNEQFF
>TRBJ1-2|TRBD1|once|TRBV6-5
TGTGCCAGCAGTCCTCTGGACAGGTCCGAGGGCTACACCTTC
CASSPLDRSEGYTF
>TRBJ1-2|TRBD1|.|TRBV27
TGTGCCAGCAGTTTTCGCGGGACAGGGTTCTATGGCTACACCTTC
CASSFRGTGFYGYTF
>TRBJ2-7|TRBD2|.|TRBV5-1
TGCGCCAGCAGCCCCCGACCACAGGGACTAGCGGGGGGGTACTCCTACGAGCAGTACTTC
CASSPRPQGLAGGYSYEQYF
>TRBJ2-1|TRBD2|.|TRBV5-4
TGTGCCAGCAGTTTAAGCGGGAGATCCTACAATGAGCAGTTCTTC
CASSLSGRSYNEQFF
>TRBJ2-1|.|.|TRBV27
TGTGCCAGCAGTTTTATCTGGGTTAGCGGCATCTACTACAATGAGCAGTTCTTC
CASSFIWVSGIYYNEQFF
>TRBJ2-5|.|.|TRBV7-2
TGTGCCAGTCCTCTAGATGGGACCCAGTACTTC
CASPLDGTQYF
>TRBJ1-2|TRBD1|.|TRBV2
TGTGCCAGCAGTGCGGACAGGGACTATGGCTACACCTTC
CASSADRDYGYTF
>TRBJ1-2|.|.|TRBV19
TGTGCCAGTAGTAGGTCGGGTCAGCGTGGCTACACCTTC
CASSRSGQRGYTF
>TRBJ2-2|.|.|TRBV5-6
TGTGCCAGCAGCCGGCAGACTAAGGCACGGAACACCGGGGAGCTGTTTTTT
CASSRQTKARNTGELFF